This T cell receptor beta chain appears in the sequencing data of a study of CXCR3-negative and CXCR3-positive naive CD8 T cells. About this clonotype: Its target is unknown.

The CDR3 spans 15 residues. CDR1 is MNHEY and CDR2 is SMNVEV in the germline V gene (reference sequence). Libraries were UMI-labeled 5' RACE TRB cDNA. TCRdb re-called the 5' RACE reads and shows each CDR3 protein once, DNA omitted. The sample's table shows some 130,000 distinct CDR3 sequences. Findings and limits, study-wide: The TRB CDR3s that CXCR3-positive naive cells carried were more hydrophobic than those of CXCR3-negative naive cells. Similar TRBV-TRBJ usage was seen in naive cells (both CXCR3-negative and CXCR3-positive), but memory cells differed. Between one naive subset and the other, surface CD5 was comparable, and TCR strength was inferred from TRB CDR3 properties.

The chain couples TRBV27 to TRBJ2-5; TCRdb calls TRBD1, which cannot be checked without DNA. Input material: naive CXCR3+ CD8+ T cells from blood. As to subset: CD45RO-CCR7+CD27+CD95- naive CD8+ T cells expressing CXCR3 (TNR3+). The sequence came from a human donor in good health. Some clones in this sample may be carry-over from other donors' samples. The CDR3 spells CASSTLDGGQETQYF.